Listed below are T cell receptor beta chains from one sample, sequenced in a study of CD4+ T cells in melanoma. Measured with immunoSEQ multiplex PCR; TCRdb has only the in-frame clones, and not every one. The table shows 12,000 to 15,000 clones, with just over 70% occurring only once. Sequencing input: cells from a culture (not recorded whether cultured in vitro). The receptors were sampled from a human donor with melanoma. The CDR3 runs from the conserved cysteine through the conserved F or W. A D gene is named only where the DNA matches it firmly. Clone size is shown for a subset of rows, as once, few, many or a class of expanded clone.

TRBJ1-6 . . TRBV7-9 CASSLNSGNSPLHF TGTGCCAGCAGCCTAAATTCGGGTAATTCACCCCTCCACTTT
TRBJ2-3 TRBD2 few TRBV28 CASSSASGGSTDTQYF TGTGCCAGCAGTTCCGCTAGCGGGGGCAGCACAGATACGCAGTATTTT
TRBJ2-5 TRBD2 . TRBV7-2 CASSLRTSGSRGTQYF TGTGCCAGCAGCCTCCGGACTAGCGGTTCTCGGGGGACCCAGTACTTC
TRBJ2-5 . . TRBV15 CATSRDAGQETQYF TGTGCCACCAGCAGAGACGCCGGGCAAGAGACCCAGTACTTC
TRBJ2-7 TRBD2 . TRBV18 CASSPNPGSGGGQYF TGTGCCAGCTCACCGAACCCGGGAAGCGGGGGCGGGCAGTACTTC
TRBJ1-2 TRBD1 . TRBV5-1 CASSFPRDRGDLVDGYTF TGCGCCAGCAGCTTTCCCCGGGACAGGGGAGATTTGGTAGATGGCTACACCTTC
TRBJ2-3 TRBD2 . TRBV7-2 CASSLNSLAGYTDTQYF TGTGCCAGCAGCTTAAACTCCCTAGCGGGATACACAGATACGCAGTATTTT
TRBJ1-5 . once TRBV19 CASNRGSGGNQPQHF TGTGCCAGTAATCGGGGCTCGGGGGGTAATCAGCCCCAGCATTTT
TRBJ1-2 . . TRBV27 CASSPRQLGYGYTF TGTGCCAGCAGCCCTAGGCAGTTAGGGTATGGCTACACCTTC
TRBJ1-2 . . TRBV2 CASSAQANYGYTF TGTGCCAGCAGCGCACAGGCCAACTATGGCTACACCTTC
TRBJ1-1 . . TRBV6-6 CASSGGTSVRQAFF TGTGCCAGCAGTGGAGGGACATCGGTTCGGCAAGCTTTCTTT
TRBJ2-1 . . TRBV27 CASSLSPGRGLSYNEQFF TGTGCCAGCAGTTTATCTCCAGGGCGGGGACTCTCCTACAATGAGCAGTTCTTC
TRBJ1-3 TRBD1 . TRBV11-2 CASSSGQGIGNTIYF TGTGCCAGCAGCTCGGGACAGGGGATTGGAAACACCATATATTTT
TRBJ1-2 . . TRBV6-5 CASSRQGYGYTF TGTGCCAGCAGTCGGCAGGGGTATGGCTACACCTTC
TRBJ2-7 TRBD1 . TRBV6-1 CASSIGGTGAEQYF TGTGCCAGCAGCATTGGCGGGACAGGGGCCGAGCAGTACTTC
TRBJ2-3 TRBD2 . TRBV7-3 CASSLRGGLAGANTQYF TGTGCCAGCAGCTTACGAGGGGGACTAGCGGGCGCCAATACGCAGTATTTT
TRBJ2-3 . . TRBV29-1 CSVEAGTDTQYF TGCAGCGTTGAAGCGGGCACAGATACGCAGTATTTT
TRBJ1-2 . . TRBV6-6 CASSIKHHTF TGTGCCAGCAGCATAAAGCATCACACCTTC
TRBJ1-3 . . TRBV7-9 CASSETAEPGNTIYF TGTGCCAGCAGTGAAACGGCCGAACCTGGAAACACCATATATTTT
TRBJ1-5 . . TRBV4-1 CASSQEAPAASLNQPQHF TGCGCCAGCAGCCAAGAGGCCCCAGCAGCCTCCCTTAATCAGCCCCAGCATTTT